This T cell receptor (beta chain) was obtained from a study of multiple sclerosis patients with progressive multifocal leukoencephalopathy (dated by TCRdb to about 2019). The study in broad terms: Peripheral T and B cells were examined in MS patients who went on to develop PML (4 under natalizumab, 1 after alemtuzumab) as well as in treated patients who did not. The goal was to find JC virus-specific or public T-cell expansions that arose at the time of PML onset. A couple of patients on natalizumab who later developed PML were tracked over time from before therapy, through 6 and 12 months, up to PML onset. The paper's findings and limits, for the study overall: Although TRB clones above 0.5% frequency turned up only in PML patients, the clones expanded at PML onset were already present before and during natalizumab therapy. Only peripheral blood was analyzed, although cerebrospinal fluid or brain lymphocytes might be more informative for natalizumab-associated PML. When PML developed, neither common TRBV or TRBJ gene usage nor preferential TRBV-TRBJ pairings were detected. Lower normalized Shannon entropy suggested less diverse TRB repertoires in most PML patients, whereas the natalizumab-treated controls showed values near 1. Given the small, descriptive cohort, it remained unclear whether the study findings reflect JC virus infection or general immunocompromise.

Using the immunoSEQ two-step multiplex PCR at survey-level depth, TRB CDR3 regions were amplified from genomic DNA. Synthetic inline TR CDR3 controls covering all V-J pairings were spiked into each PCR so that template counts could be estimated and amplification bias removed. Reads were processed so that amplification and sequencing bias were reduced, and quantification was performed against synthetic TR CDR3 analogs. Concerning the study's data processing: In ImmunoSEQ Analyzer, raw data were processed so that out-of-frame sequences and CDR3s with stop codons were removed, with gene names following IMGT nomenclature. Normalized Shannon entropy, defined as 1 minus Pielou's evenness, served as the summary measure of repertoire diversity. TRB sequences were considered identical only when V gene, J gene and CDR3 were shared. Public PML clonotypes were CDR3s found in two or more PML-onset samples but not found earlier, in controls, or in public databases. Position-by-position CDR3 amino acid composition was analyzed in Skylign with the observed count method. TCRdb took this table from immuneACCESS and kept in-frame rearrangements with V and J called. Such tables lack part of the clones; where checked against another copy, unresolved V genes explain under half of the gap, and the rest is unexplained. V and J calls and clone size are copied from that table; D and trimming were computed from the DNA. A total of roughly 30,000 clones appear in this sample, about nine tenths of them only once. Less than 6.5% of the sample belongs to the ten largest clones.

This clone was counted once. Its antigen target is currently unknown. Within one base of it there is no much larger clone, and no base qualities were kept. After removal of 5 bases from V and 0 bases from J, the junction retains 3 bases not matched to a gene. From a lookup of the germline V gene, CDR1 and CDR2 are SGHTA and FQGNSA. CDR3 length: 15 amino acids, cysteine to phenylalanine. This entry keeps only the CDR3 DNA: 45 bases, framed from base 1. The sample's time point label is to be understood as: time of PML onset. The meaning of the sample's treatment or condition label: on natalizumab therapy at sampling. PML diagnosis was based on clinical and MRI findings and was confirmed by detection of JC virus DNA in cerebrospinal fluid. PML in the natalizumab-treated patients developed after between about 16 and 60 months of natalizumab therapy. Every listed patient had received interferon beta before, and every PML patient was female. Blood samples at T3 were obtained at the time of PML onset. Isolation of peripheral blood mononuclear cells was performed by Ficoll-Hypaque density gradient centrifugation.

The rearrangement combines TRBV7-2 with TRBJ2-3, and 9 junction bases match TRBD1. Sample: PBMCs, taken from a patient treated with natalizumab. The clonotype originates from a woman in her 40s with progressive multifocal leukoencephalopathy. CDR3 reads: CASSPGTGSTDTQYF. The DNA is as follows: TGTGCCAGCAGCCCGGGGACAGGGAGCACAGATACGCAGTATTTT.